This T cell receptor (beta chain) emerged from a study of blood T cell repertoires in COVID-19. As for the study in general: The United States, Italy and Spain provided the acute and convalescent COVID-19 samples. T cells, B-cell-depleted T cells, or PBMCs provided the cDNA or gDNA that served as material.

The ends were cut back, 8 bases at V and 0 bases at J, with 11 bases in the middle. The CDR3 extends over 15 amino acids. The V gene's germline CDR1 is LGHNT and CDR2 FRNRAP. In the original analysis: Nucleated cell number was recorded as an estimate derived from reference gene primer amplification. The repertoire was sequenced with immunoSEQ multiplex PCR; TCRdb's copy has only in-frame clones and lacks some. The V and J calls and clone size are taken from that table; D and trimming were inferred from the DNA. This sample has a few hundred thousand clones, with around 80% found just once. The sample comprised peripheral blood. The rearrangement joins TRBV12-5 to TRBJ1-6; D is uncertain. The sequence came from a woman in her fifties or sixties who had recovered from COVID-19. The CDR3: CASTAASSYNSPLHF. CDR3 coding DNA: TGTGCTAGTACGGCAGCGAGCTCCTATAATTCACCCCTCCACTTT.